This TCR beta chain was recovered during a study of blood T cell repertoires in COVID-19. V lost 6 bases and J 5 bases, leaving 5 bases between the germline ends. This CDR3 is 11 amino acids long. The method was immunoSEQ multiplex PCR; TCRdb's version includes in-frame clones alone and lacks a portion of them. The table records hundreds of thousands of clones, approximately 89% of them present only once. V and J are TRBV12-3 or TRBV12-4 and TRBJ1-5; the D is unclear. The sequence was collected from a woman in her sixties or seventies with COVID-19, enrolled during active disease. The sequenced material came from peripheral blood. Here the CDR3 DNA reads TGTGCCAGCAGCTCCGATCAGCCCCAGCATTTT. Amino acid sequence: CASSSDQPQHF.